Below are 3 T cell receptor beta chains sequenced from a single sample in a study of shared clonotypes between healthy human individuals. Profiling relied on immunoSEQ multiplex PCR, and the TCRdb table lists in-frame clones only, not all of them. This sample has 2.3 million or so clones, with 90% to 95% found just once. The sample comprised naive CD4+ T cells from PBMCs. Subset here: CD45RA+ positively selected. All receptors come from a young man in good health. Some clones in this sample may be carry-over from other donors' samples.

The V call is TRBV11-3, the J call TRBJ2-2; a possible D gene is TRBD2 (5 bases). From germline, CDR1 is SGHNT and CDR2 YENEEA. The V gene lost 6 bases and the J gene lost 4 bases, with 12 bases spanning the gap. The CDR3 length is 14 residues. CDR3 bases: TGTGCCAGCAGGGGTCCGGGGAGCACCGGGGAGCTGTTTTTT. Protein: CASRGPGSTGELFF.

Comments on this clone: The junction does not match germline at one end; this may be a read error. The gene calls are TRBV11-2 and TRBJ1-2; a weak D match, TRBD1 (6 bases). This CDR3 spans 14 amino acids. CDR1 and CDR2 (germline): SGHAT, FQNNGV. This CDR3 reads CASSLGGTNYGYTF. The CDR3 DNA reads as TGTGCCAGCAGTTTAGGGGGGACTAACTATGGCTACACCTTC. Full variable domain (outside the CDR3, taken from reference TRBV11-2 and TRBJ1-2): EAGVAQSPRYKIIEKRQSVAFWCNPISGHATLYWYQQILGQGPKLLIQFQNNGVVDDSQLPKDRFSAERLKGVDSTLKIQPAKLEDSAVYLCASSLGGTNYGYTFGSGTRLTVV.

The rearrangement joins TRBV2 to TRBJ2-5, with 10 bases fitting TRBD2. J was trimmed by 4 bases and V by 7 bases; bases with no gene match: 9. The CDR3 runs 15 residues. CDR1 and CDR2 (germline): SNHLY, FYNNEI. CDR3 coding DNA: TGTGCCAGCAAAGCAGCGGGAGGGCCGGGAGAGACCCAGTACTTC. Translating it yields CASKAAGGPGETQYF.